The present T cell receptor beta chain was sequenced within a study of OX40 agonist ivuxolimab in advanced cancers. A word on this clone: Its antigen remains unknown.

Regarding the study as a whole: Among the lowest peripheral clonal expansion occurred in 0.1-3.0 mg/kg partial responders. CD4+ T cells averaged fewer expanded clones than CD8+ T cells.

Profiling relied on immunoSEQ multiplex PCR, and the TCRdb table lists in-frame clones only, not all of them. Of 50,000 to 55,000 clones in the sample, roughly 84% are singletons; the top ten hold approximately 1.5%. Peripheral blood came from all dose cohorts at three timepoints. The sequence was collected from an adult with an advanced solid tumor such as melanoma, head and neck, liver or kidney cancer. Sequencing was performed on CD4+ or CD8+ T cells sorted from blood, taken in a trial of the OX40 agonist ivuxolimab.

CDR3 amino acids: CASSPSARYGYTF. The CDR3 nucleotides read TGTGCCAGTAGTCCCTCTGCCCGCTATGGCTACACCTTC. The gene calls are TRBV19 and TRBJ1-2; D remains ambiguous. V was trimmed by 5 bases and J by 4 bases, leaving 11 bases between them. The CDR3 runs 13 residues. Germline V CDR1 and CDR2: LNHDA, SQIVND (reference sequence). Filled out from reference TRBV19 and TRBJ1-2, the complete variable domain reads DGGITQSPKYLFRKEGQNVTLSCEQNLNHDAMYWYRQDPGQGLRLIYYSQIVNDFQKGDIAEGYSVSREKKESFPLTVTSAQKNPTAFYLCASSPSARYGYTFGSGTRLTVV.